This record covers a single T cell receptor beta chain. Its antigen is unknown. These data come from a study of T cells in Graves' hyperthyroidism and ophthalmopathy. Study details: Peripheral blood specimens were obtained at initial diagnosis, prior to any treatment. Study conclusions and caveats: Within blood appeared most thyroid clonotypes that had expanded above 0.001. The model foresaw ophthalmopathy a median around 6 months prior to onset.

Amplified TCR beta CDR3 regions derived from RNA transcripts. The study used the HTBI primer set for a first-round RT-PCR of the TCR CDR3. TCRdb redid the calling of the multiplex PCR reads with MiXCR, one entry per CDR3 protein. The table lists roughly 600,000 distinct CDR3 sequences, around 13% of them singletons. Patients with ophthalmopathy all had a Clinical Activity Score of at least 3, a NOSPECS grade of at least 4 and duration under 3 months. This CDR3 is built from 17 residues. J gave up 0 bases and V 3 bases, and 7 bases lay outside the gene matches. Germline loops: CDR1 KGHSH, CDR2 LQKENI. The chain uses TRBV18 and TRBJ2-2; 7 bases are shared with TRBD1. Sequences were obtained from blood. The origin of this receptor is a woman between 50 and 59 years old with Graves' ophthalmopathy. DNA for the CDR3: TGTGCCAGCTCACCTCAACAGGGGTCCACGAACACCGGGGAGCTGTTTTTT. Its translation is CASSPQQGSTNTGELFF.